These 10 T cell receptor beta chains originate from one sample sequenced in a study of early stage breast cancer tumors. The protocol was immunoSEQ multiplex PCR, while the TCRdb copy is restricted to in-frame clones and leaves out a portion. The sample lists 45,000 to 50,000 clones, about 80% occurring once. The sequencing sample was made of blood. These receptors all come from a person between 50 and 60 years old with breast cancer.

This chain links TRBV7-2 with TRBJ1-2, with 10 bases lining up with TRBD1. CDR3 length: 15 residues. The V segment lost 4 bases and the J segment 5 bases; nucleotides outside the gene matches: 7. Per the germline V gene, CDR1 is SGHTA and CDR2 is FQGNSA. Here the CDR3 DNA reads TGTGCCAGCAGCTACCCAGGGACAGGGGCTTATGGCTACACCTTC. It yields the protein CASSYPGTGAYGYTF.

The chain recombines TRBV10-1 with TRBJ1-1; perhaps TRBD1 as D (5 bases). The CDR3 has 13 amino acids. Looked up from germline, CDR1 is WNHNN and CDR2 is SYGVQD (reference sequence). Trimming stripped 4 bases from V and 5 bases from J, with 11 bases between. CDR3: CASSAEGWTEAFF. CDR3 sequence (DNA): TGCGCCAGCAGTGCGGAGGGGTGGACTGAAGCTTTCTTT.

DNA for the CDR3: TGTGCCATCAGTGCCCGGCTAGCGGGATCTGACGAGCAGTACTTC. Translation gives CAISARLAGSDEQYF. The V gene is TRBV10-3, the J gene TRBJ2-7, with 9 positions matching TRBD2. Germline V gene data show CDR1 as ENHRY and CDR2 as SYGVKD. The CDR3 consists of 15 residues. The J segment lost 5 bases and the V segment lost 4 bases, leaving 9 bases of the junction unmatched.

The chain recombines TRBV7-6 with TRBJ2-2; D tentatively reads TRBD1 or TRBD2 (5 bases each). There are 14 residues in the CDR3. V dropped 4 bases and J dropped 3 bases, with 9 bases sitting between them. Germline assignment: CDR1 SGHVS and CDR2 FNYEAQ. The DNA for the CDR3 is TGTGCCAGCAGCTCCTTGGGGGACACCGGGGAGCTGTTTTTT. Protein product: CASSSLGDTGELFF.

This chain links TRBV5-8 with TRBJ1-6, with D perhaps TRBD1 (5 bases). This CDR3 has 18 residues. The V and J ends lost 4 bases and 0 bases respectively, with 17 bases between them. The germline V gene encodes CDR1 SGHTS and CDR2 YDEGEE. The DNA of the CDR3 is TGTGCCAGCAGCCTAGGGACTCCTGGGAGCTCCTATAATTCACCCCTCCACTTT. Its protein is CASSLGTPGSSYNSPLHF.

The genes are TRBV2 and TRBJ1-4; D perhaps matches TRBD1 (5 bases). Trimming stripped 8 bases from V and 8 bases from J, with 18 bases between. This CDR3 has 14 amino acids. Germline V gene data show CDR1 as SNHLY and CDR2 as FYNNEI. CDR3 protein: CASQRGLSGEKLFF. The CDR3 nucleotides are TGTGCCAGCCAGCGGGGTTTATCAGGGGAAAAACTGTTTTTT.

The chain couples TRBV27 to TRBJ2-3, with a weak D call TRBD2 (5 bases). CDR1 is MNHEY, CDR2 SMNVEV, per germline (reference sequence). Trimming took 6 bases from V and 3 from J, leaving 19 bases between them. The CDR3 totals 16 residues. CDR3 residues: CASSPRSIGETDTQYF. In DNA form, the CDR3 reads TGTGCCAGCAGCCCACGTTCCATCGGGGAGACAGATACGCAGTATTTT.

This chain links TRBV18 with TRBJ1-3; D is possibly TRBD1 (6 bases). In germline, CDR1 is KGHSH, CDR2 LQKENI. V shed 3 bases and J shed 0 bases, with 9 bases lying between them. CDR3 length equals 15 residues. The CDR3 is CASSPSGASGNTIYF. CDR3 DNA: TGTGCCAGCTCACCCTCAGGGGCCTCTGGAAACACCATATATTTT.

The V call is TRBV9, the J call TRBJ1-2, with TRBD1 matching 8 bases. The V gene's germline CDR1 is SGDLS and CDR2 YYNGEE. The length of the CDR3 is 15 residues. The V and J ends lost 0 bases and 3 bases, in that order; junction bases with no gene match: 4. The CDR3 spells CASSVGGTGHYGYTF. As DNA, the CDR3 is TGTGCCAGCAGCGTAGGTGGGACAGGCCACTATGGCTACACCTTC.

The chain employs TRBV6-1 and TRBJ1-6, with no clear D. The CDR3 extends over 14 amino acids. CDR1 is MNHNS, CDR2 SASEGT, per germline. V lost 2 bases and J 7 bases, leaving 9 bases between the germline ends. CDR3 residues: CASSESGSNSPLHF. The CDR3 bases are TGTGCCAGCAGTGAATCCGGTTCCAATTCACCCCTCCACTTT.